The T cell receptor beta chain described here comes from a study of radiation and T cells in renal cell carcinoma. Time point of the sample: blood 2 weeks post-SBRT. Treatment here: 15 Gy SBRT to primary tumor, nephrectomy 4 weeks later. Libraries were prepared by immunoSEQ multiplex PCR; TCRdb keeps only in-frame clonotypes and omits some of them. The top ten clones hold approximately 5.8% of a sample with about 130,000 clones, more than 75% of them seen once. V lost 6 bases and J 7 bases, leaving 15 bases between the germline ends. In germline, CDR1 is LNHDA, CDR2 SQIVND (reference sequence). This CDR3 is 13 amino acids long.

The TCR originated in a woman in her 70s with renal cell carcinoma. The chain carries TRBV19 and TRBJ2-5, with D perhaps TRBD2 (6 bases). This material consisted of blood, taken from a patient whose treatment included radiotherapy and nephrectomy. Written as DNA, the CDR3 is TGTGCCAGTAGCATCGGGGGATTCGGGACCCAGTACTTC. Residues: CASSIGGFGTQYF. Full variable domain (missing parts from reference TRBV19 and TRBJ2-5): DGGITQSPKYLFRKEGQNVTLSCEQNLNHDAMYWYRQDPGQGLRLIYYSQIVNDFQKGDIAEGYSVSREKKESFPLTVTSAQKNPTAFYLCASSIGGFGTQYFGPGTRLLVL.